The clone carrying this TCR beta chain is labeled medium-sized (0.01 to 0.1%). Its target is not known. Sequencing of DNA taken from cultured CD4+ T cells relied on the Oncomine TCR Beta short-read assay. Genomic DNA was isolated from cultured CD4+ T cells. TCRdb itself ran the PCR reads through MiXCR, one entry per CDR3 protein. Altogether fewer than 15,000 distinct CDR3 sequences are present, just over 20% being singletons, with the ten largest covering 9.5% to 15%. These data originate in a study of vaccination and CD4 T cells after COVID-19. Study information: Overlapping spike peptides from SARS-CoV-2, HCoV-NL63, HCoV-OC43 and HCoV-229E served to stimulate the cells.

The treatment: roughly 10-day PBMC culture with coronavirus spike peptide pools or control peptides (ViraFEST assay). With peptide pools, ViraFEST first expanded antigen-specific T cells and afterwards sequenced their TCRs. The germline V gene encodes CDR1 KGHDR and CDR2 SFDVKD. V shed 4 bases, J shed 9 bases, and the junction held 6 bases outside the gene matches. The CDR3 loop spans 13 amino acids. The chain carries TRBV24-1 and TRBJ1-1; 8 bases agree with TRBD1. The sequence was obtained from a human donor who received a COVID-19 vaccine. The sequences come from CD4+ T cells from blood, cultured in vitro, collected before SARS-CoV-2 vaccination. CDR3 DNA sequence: TGTGCCACCAGTGAGAAACGGACAGGGAAAGCTTTCTTT. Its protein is CATSEKRTGKAFF.